Listed here are 9 T cell receptor beta chains from one sample, sequenced in a study of T cells after yellow fever vaccination (dated by TCRdb to between 2018 and 2021). The treatment or condition label, as the study defines it: live attenuated yellow fever vaccine strain. Library preparation employed 5' RACE. Sequencing instrument: Illumina HiSeq 2500. TCRdb reanalyzed the raw reads on its own, using fastp at Q25 for trimming and MiXCR for clone calling, and kept in-frame beta chains. Here each entry gathers all rows of one CDR3 protein and keeps the most common genes and DNA. A total of a few hundred thousand distinct CDR3 sequences appear in this sample, 6.9% of them only once. About 0.9% of the sample belongs to the ten largest clones. Here the sequenced sample was CD4+ T cells sorted from PBMCs, taken 15 days after the yellow fever booster vaccination. The origin of the receptors is a man aged 25-40 years who received the YFV17D yellow fever vaccine.

This rearrangement joins TRBV5-1 to TRBJ2-3, with D maybe TRBD2 (5 bases). This CDR3 comprises 15 residues. The ends were cut back, 1 base at V and 3 bases at J, with 12 bases in the middle. Germline V gene sequence: CDR1 SGHRS, CDR2 YFSETQ. The CDR3 protein is CASSLRERRTDTQYF. For the CDR3, the DNA is TGCGCCAGCAGCTTGAGGGAGAGGCGGACAGATACGCAGTATTTT.

The sample holds many counts of this clonotype. CDR3 nucleotides: TGTGCCACCGGTGCGTCACGGCGGGACCACAATGAGCAGTTCTTC. Its protein is CATGASRRDHNEQFF. The rearrangement joins TRBV15 to TRBJ2-1; perhaps TRBD2 as D (6 bases). Germline-derived CDR1 and CDR2 are LNHNV and YYDKDF (reference sequence). V was clipped by 8 bases and J by 5 bases, with 19 bases between them. The CDR3 contains 15 residues.

This clonotype was counted at least ten times. V and J are TRBV7-8 and TRBJ2-5; 9 bases are a match to TRBD2. Germline values: CDR1 SGHVS, CDR2 FQNEAQ. CDR3 length equals 15 residues. The ends lost 5 bases at V and 1 base at J; junction bases unmatched: 5. The CDR3: CASSRSGSSQETQYF. CDR3 nucleotide sequence: TGTGCCAGCAGCCGTAGCGGGAGCAGCCAAGAGACCCAGTACTTC.

This clonotype was observed at least ten times. The chain has TRBV18 and TRBJ1-5; no reliable D call. The CDR3 has 14 amino acids. V lost 0 bases, J lost 3 bases, and 6 bases lay in between. Germline V CDR1 and CDR2: KGHSH, LQKENI. This CDR3 reads CASSPPGNNQPQHF. CDR3 bases: TGTGCCAGCTCACCACCGGGGAACAATCAGCCCCAGCATTTT. Supplemented by reference TRBV18 and TRBJ1-5, the full variable domain reads NAGVMQNPRHLVRRRGQEARLRCSPMKGHSHVYWYRQLPEEGLKFMVYLQKENIIDESGMPKERFSAEFPKEGPSILRIQQVVRGDSAAYFCASSPPGNNQPQHFGDGTRLSIL.

V gene TRBV12-3 or TRBV12-4 combines with J gene TRBJ1-4; tentative D call: TRBD1 (6 bases). The CDR3 has 14 residues. Trimming stripped 2 bases from V and 8 bases from J, with 12 bases between. This chain's CDR3 is CASSLRRGDEKLFF. Here the CDR3 DNA reads TGTGCCAGCAGTTTAAGGAGGGGGGACGAAAAACTGTTTTTT.

This sequence joins TRBV6-5 and TRBJ1-5, with a tentative D call TRBD1 (5 bases). The germline V gene encodes CDR1 MNHEY and CDR2 SVGAGI. Trimming cost V 6 bases and J 3 bases, with 12 bases left between them. The CDR3 is 14 amino acids. CDR3 amino acids: CASSKNRNNQPQHF. Here the CDR3 DNA reads TGTGCCAGCAGCAAAAACAGGAACAATCAGCCCCAGCATTTT.

V and J are TRBV12-3 or TRBV12-4 and TRBJ1-3; no clear D. Deletions cut 2 bases from V and 6 bases from J, with 8 bases between. This CDR3 comprises 13 residues. CDR3 amino acids: CASSLSRANTIYF. CDR3 nucleotides: TGTGCCAGCAGTTTATCCAGAGCAAACACCATATATTTT.

This clonotype has a handful of counts. This chain links TRBV28 with TRBJ1-1; weak D call: TRBD1 (5 bases). The ends were cut back, 7 bases at V and 2 bases at J, with 14 bases in the middle. Looked up from germline, CDR1 is MDHEN and CDR2 is SYDVKM. The CDR3 runs 14 residues. Written as DNA, the CDR3 is TGTGCCAGCAAACGTCCAGGGCCAAACACTGAAGCTTTCTTT. Protein: CASKRPGPNTEAFF.

The J gene is TRBJ1-1, the V gene TRBV7-3; D gene ambiguous. The CDR3 totals 13 residues. Trimming took 2 bases from V and 7 from J, leaving 11 bases between them. From germline, CDR1 is SGHTA and CDR2 FQGTGA. The CDR3 DNA sequence: TGTGCCAGCAGCTTAGAAACAGAGAGTGAAGCTTTCTTT. Its protein is CASSLETESEAFF.